This TCR beta chain originates from a study of blood T cell repertoires in COVID-19. Study-level background: The United States, Italy and Spain provided the acute and convalescent COVID-19 samples. Sources were T cells, B-cell-depleted T cells, or PBMCs; the material itself was cDNA or gDNA.

Authors' analysis steps: Amplification of reference gene primers was used by the study to estimate nucleated cell counts. Some clones are missing from TCRdb's copy, which holds only in-frame ones; the method was immunoSEQ multiplex PCR. Clone size and V and J calls were adopted from that table, with D and trimming inferred from the DNA. Of 130,000 to 150,000 clones in the sample, about 88% are singletons; the top ten hold 2.6%. The germline gives CDR1 SGHVS, CDR2 FQNEAQ. The CDR3 spans 14 residues. The V end lost 0 bases, the J end lost 6 bases, and 12 bases lay between the germline ends. The TCR sequence derives from a human donor with acute or convalescent COVID-19. The donor label of this sample is uncertain. The sequenced sample consisted of peripheral blood. The chain has TRBV7-8 and TRBJ2-7; D might be TRBD2 (5 bases). CDR3 region: CASSLAVLGGEQYF. The CDR3 DNA reads TGTGCCAGCAGCTTAGCGGTGCTTGGAGGCGAGCAGTACTTC.